This T cell receptor (beta chain) was captured by sequencing in a study of T cell responses to AZD1222 COVID-19 vaccine. On this clone itself: Its specificity is unknown.

Sequenced by immunoSEQ multiplex PCR; TCRdb stores in-frame clones only, minus some. Seen here are more than 140,000 clones, about 91% observed once, and the top ten hold 2% to 2.5%. CDR3 size: 11 residues. The V and J ends lost 6 bases and 6 bases respectively, with 12 bases between them. The germline CDR1 and CDR2 sequences are DFQATT and SNEGSKA (reference sequence). Notes on the study in general: At study baseline, merely several AZD1222 recipients were seropositive.

The specimen comprised peripheral blood, sampled on day 0 of AZD1222 vaccination. The V gene is TRBV20-1, the J gene TRBJ2-7; D gene uncertain. The sequence derives from an adult in good health. CDR3 in amino acids: CSAQTGTEQYF. DNA for the CDR3: TGCAGTGCCCAGACCGGAACCGAGCAGTACTTC.